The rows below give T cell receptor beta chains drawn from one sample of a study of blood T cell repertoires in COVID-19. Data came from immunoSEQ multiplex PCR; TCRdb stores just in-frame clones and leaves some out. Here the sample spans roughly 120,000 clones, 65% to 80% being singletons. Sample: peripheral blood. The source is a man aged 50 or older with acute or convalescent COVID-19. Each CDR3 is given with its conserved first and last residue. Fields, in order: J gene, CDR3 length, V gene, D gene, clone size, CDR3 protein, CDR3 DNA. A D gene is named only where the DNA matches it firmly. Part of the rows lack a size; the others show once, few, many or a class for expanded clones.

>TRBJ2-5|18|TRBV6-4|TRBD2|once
CASWVGGTSGRARETQYF
TGTGCCAGCTGGGTGGGAGGGACTAGCGGGAGGGCCAGAGAGACCCAGTACTTC
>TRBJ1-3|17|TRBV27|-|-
CASSSNTGPSSGNTIYF
TGTGCCAGCAGTTCCAATACAGGACCAAGCTCTGGAAACACCATATATTTT
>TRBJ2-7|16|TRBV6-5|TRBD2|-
CASSYSYVGGSDEQYF
TGTGCCAGCAGTTACTCGTATGTGGGAGGGTCCGACGAGCAGTACTTC
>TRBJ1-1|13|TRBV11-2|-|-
CASSLEQGSEAFF
TGTGCCAGCAGCTTAGAGCAGGGCTCTGAAGCTTTCTTT
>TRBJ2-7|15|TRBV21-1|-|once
CASSMGQGATHEQYF
TGTGCCAGCAGCATGGGACAGGGGGCGACCCACGAGCAGTACTTC
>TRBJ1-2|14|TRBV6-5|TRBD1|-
CASSLGQGPYGYTF
TGTGCCAGCAGTTTAGGACAGGGCCCCTATGGCTACACCTTC
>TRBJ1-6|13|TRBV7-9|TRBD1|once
CAGTGTGNSPLHF
TGTGCCGGAACGGGGACAGGCAATTCACCCCTCCACTTT
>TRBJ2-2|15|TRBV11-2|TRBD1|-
CASSLDPGGPGELFF
TGTGCCAGCAGCTTAGACCCAGGGGGCCCCGGGGAGCTGTTTTTT
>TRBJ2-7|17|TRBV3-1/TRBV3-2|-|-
CASSQSDWTPSSYEQYF
TGTGCCAGCAGCCAAAGTGATTGGACTCCGAGCTCCTACGAGCAGTACTTC
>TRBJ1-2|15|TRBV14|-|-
CASSLGFLRNYGYTF
TGTGCCAGCAGCCTCGGGTTTCTCCGTAACTATGGCTACACCTTC
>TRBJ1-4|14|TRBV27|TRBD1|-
CASRFSGGNEKLFF
TGTGCCAGCAGGTTTTCAGGGGGGAATGAAAAACTGTTTTTT
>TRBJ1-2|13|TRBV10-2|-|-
CASSEAGPYGYTF
TGCGCCAGCAGTGAGGCAGGGCCTTACGGCTACACCTTC
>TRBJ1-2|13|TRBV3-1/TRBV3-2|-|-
CASSQDVGGGYTF
TGTGCCAGCAGCCAAGATGTGGGAGGCGGCTACACCTTC
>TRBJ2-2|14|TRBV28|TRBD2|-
CASLAGSNTGELFF
TGTGCCAGTCTAGCGGGTTCGAACACCGGGGAGCTGTTTTTT
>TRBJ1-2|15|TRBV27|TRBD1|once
CASSFGQGAFYGYTF
TGTGCCAGCAGTTTTGGCCAGGGGGCTTTCTATGGCTACACCTTC
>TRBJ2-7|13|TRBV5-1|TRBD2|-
CASRPLAGDEQYF
TGCGCCAGCAGACCCCTAGCGGGGGACGAGCAGTACTTC
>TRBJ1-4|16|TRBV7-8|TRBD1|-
CASSPLGQGGDEKLFF
TGTGCCAGCAGCCCGCTTGGACAGGGGGGAGATGAAAAACTGTTTTTT
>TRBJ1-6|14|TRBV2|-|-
CATTPGARNSPLHF
TGTGCCACAACCCCAGGGGCTAGGAATTCACCCCTCCACTTT
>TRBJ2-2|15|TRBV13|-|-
CASSGRQANTGELFF
TGTGCCAGCAGCGGACGACAGGCGAACACCGGGGAGCTGTTTTTT
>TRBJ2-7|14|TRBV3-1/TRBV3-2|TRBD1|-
CASSSGQGPYEQYF
TGTGCCAGCAGTTCGGGACAGGGGCCGTACGAGCAGTACTTC
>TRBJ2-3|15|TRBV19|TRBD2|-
CASSLSGATTDTQYF
TGTGCCAGTAGCCTTAGCGGGGCAACCACAGATACGCAGTATTTT
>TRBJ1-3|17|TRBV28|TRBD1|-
CASSAWTGVRSGNTIYF
TGTGCCAGCAGTGCCTGGACAGGGGTAAGGTCTGGAAACACCATATATTTT
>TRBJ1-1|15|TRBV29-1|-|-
CSVLPGGGGNTEAFF
TGCAGCGTTCTCCCGGGGGGGGGAGGAAACACTGAAGCTTTCTTT
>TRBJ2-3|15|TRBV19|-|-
CASSIGGRRTDTQYF
TGTGCCAGTAGTATAGGAGGGCGTAGGACAGATACGCAGTATTTT
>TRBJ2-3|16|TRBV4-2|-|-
CASSQEVVAGTDTQYF
TGTGCCAGCAGCCAAGAAGTTGTAGCCGGCACAGATACGCAGTATTTT
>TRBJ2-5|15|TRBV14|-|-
CASSRDREAQETQYF
TGTGCCAGCAGCCGTGACAGGGAGGCGCAAGAGACCCAGTACTTC
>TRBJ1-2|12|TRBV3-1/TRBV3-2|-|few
CASSQRELGYTF
TGTGCCAGCAGCCAACGGGAGTTAGGCTACACCTTC
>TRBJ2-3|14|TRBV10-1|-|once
CASSGSTPTDTQYF
TGCGCCAGCAGCGGGAGTACCCCCACAGATACGCAGTATTTT
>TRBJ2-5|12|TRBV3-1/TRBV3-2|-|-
CASSQETEDQYF
TGTGCCAGCAGCCAAGAGACCGAGGACCAGTACTTC
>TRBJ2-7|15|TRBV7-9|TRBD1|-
CASSPDRVYPYEQYF
TGTGCCAGCAGCCCCGACAGGGTTTACCCCTACGAGCAGTACTTC
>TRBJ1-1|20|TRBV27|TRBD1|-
CASSYKHHRQGADADTEAFF
TGTGCCAGCAGTTACAAACACCATCGACAGGGGGCGGACGCGGACACTGAAGCTTTCTTT
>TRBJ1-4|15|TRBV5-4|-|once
CASSPEIGVGEKLFF
TGTGCCAGCAGCCCAGAAATAGGGGTAGGCGAAAAACTGTTTTTT
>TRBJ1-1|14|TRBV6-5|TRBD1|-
CASKMGQGNTEAFF
TGTGCCAGCAAGATGGGACAGGGGAACACTGAAGCTTTCTTT
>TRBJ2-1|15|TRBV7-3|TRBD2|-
CASSLDGRDYNEQFF
TGTGCCAGCAGCTTAGACGGGAGGGACTACAATGAGCAGTTCTTC
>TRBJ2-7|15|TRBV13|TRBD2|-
CASSSHSGTDYEQYF
TGTGCCAGCAGCTCCCACAGCGGGACCGACTACGAGCAGTACTTC
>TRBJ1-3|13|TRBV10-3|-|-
CATHDISGNTIYF
TGTGCCACCCACGACATCTCTGGAAACACCATATATTTT
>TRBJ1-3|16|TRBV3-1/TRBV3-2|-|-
CASSQDGGATGNTIYF
TGTGCCAGCAGCCAAGATGGGGGGGCAACTGGAAACACCATATATTTT
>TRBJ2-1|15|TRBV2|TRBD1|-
CASRADRGSYNEQFF
TGTGCCAGCAGGGCTGACAGGGGATCCTACAATGAGCAGTTCTTC
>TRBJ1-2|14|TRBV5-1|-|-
CASSPRGDNYGYTF
TGCGCCAGCAGCCCCCGGGGTGATAACTATGGCTACACCTTC
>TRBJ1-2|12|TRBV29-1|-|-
CSARRGDYGYTF
TGCAGCGCACGTCGGGGAGACTATGGCTACACCTTC
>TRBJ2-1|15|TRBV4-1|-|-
CASSQVREPYNEQFF
TGCGCCAGCAGCCAGGTACGGGAACCCTACAATGAGCAGTTCTTC
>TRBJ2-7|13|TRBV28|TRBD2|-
CASRLSGSHEQYF
TGTGCCAGCAGGTTAAGCGGGAGCCACGAGCAGTACTTC
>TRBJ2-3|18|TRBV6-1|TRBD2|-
CASSAASGGFSSTDTQYF
TGTGCCAGCAGTGCTGCTAGCGGGGGTTTTTCTAGCACAGATACGCAGTATTTT
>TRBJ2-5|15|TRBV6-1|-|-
CASSEGNRVEETQYF
TGTGCCAGCAGTGAAGGGAACAGGGTTGAAGAGACCCAGTACTTC
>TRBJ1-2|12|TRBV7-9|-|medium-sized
CASSSNRDGYTF
TGTGCCAGCAGCTCAAACAGGGATGGCTACACCTTC
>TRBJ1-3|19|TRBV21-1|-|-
CASSSRTAGHPSSGNTIYF
TGTGCCAGCAGCTCCCGTACGGCAGGACATCCGAGCTCTGGAAACACCATATATTTT
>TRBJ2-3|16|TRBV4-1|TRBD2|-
CASSQVRAGVTDTQYF
TGCGCCAGCAGCCAAGTACGGGCGGGGGTCACAGATACGCAGTATTTT
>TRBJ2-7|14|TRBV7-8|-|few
CASSPQGVDYEQYF
TGTGCCAGCAGCCCACAGGGCGTCGACTACGAGCAGTACTTC
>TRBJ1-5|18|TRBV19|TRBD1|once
CASSMGTGGHLSNQPQHF
TGTGCCAGTAGTATGGGGACAGGGGGCCATCTAAGCAATCAGCCCCAGCATTTT
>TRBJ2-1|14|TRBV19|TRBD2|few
CASSEFGRHNEQFF
TGTGCCAGTTCGGAATTCGGGAGGCACAATGAGCAGTTCTTC
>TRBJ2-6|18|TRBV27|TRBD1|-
CASTPWVAGGIGANVLTF
TGTGCCAGCACCCCATGGGTGGCAGGGGGCATTGGGGCCAACGTCCTGACTTTC
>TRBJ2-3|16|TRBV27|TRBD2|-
CASSTRTSGSKDTQYF
TGTGCCAGCAGTACTCGGACTAGCGGGAGTAAAGATACGCAGTATTTT
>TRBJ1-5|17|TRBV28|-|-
CASSLSVFSGPNQPQHF
TGTGCCAGCAGTTTGTCAGTTTTTTCAGGGCCGAATCAGCCCCAGCATTTT
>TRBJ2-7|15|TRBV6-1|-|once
CASSEAVRGGYEQYF
TGTGCCAGCAGTGAAGCGGTCAGGGGCGGGTACGAGCAGTACTTC
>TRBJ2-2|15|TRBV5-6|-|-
CASSLGRGFTGELFF
TGTGCCAGCAGCTTGGGGCGGGGATTCACCGGGGAGCTGTTTTTT
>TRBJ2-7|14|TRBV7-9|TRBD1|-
CASSADRGRDEQYF
TGTGCCAGCAGCGCGGACAGGGGGCGAGACGAGCAGTACTTC
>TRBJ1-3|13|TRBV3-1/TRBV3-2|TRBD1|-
CASSDGQGNTIYF
TGTGCCAGCAGCGACGGACAGGGGAACACCATATATTTT
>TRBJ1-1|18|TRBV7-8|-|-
CASSLVTAGEHMDTEAFF
TGTGCCAGCAGCTTAGTCACTGCAGGTGAGCATATGGACACTGAAGCTTTCTTT
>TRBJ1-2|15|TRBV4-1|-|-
CASSQEGRGNYGYTF
TGCGCCAGCAGCCAAGAAGGAAGGGGAAACTATGGCTACACCTTC